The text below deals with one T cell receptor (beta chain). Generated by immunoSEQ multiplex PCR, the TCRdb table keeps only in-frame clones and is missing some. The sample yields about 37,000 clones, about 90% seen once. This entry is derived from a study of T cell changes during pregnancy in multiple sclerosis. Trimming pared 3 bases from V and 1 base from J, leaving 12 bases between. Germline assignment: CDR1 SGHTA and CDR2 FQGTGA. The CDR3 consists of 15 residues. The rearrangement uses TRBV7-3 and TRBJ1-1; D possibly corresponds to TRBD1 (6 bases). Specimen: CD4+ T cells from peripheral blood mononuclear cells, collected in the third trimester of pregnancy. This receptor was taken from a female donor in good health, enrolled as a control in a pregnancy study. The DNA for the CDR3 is TGTGCCAGCAGCTTCAACAGGGAGGGGAACACTGAAGCTTTCTTT. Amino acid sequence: CASSFNREGNTEAFF.